A single T cell receptor (beta chain) is shown here with its context. V was clipped by 5 bases and J by 1 base, with 17 bases between them. The germline gives CDR1 SGHVS, CDR2 FQNEAQ. This CDR3 is built from 16 residues. Nashville, Tennessee was home to all donors, who were Caucasian adults. The sample comes from a study of shared clonotypes between healthy human individuals. Whole-study context: Ranging from 18 to 49 in age, donors were a couple of women and a few men.

TCRdb keeps only in-frame clones here, not all; method: immunoSEQ multiplex PCR. This sample yields about 2.3 million clones, of which roughly 93% are seen a single time; about 0.39% belongs to the top ten. The rearrangement uses TRBV7-8 and TRBJ2-5; D is possibly TRBD1 (6 bases). The sequence was collected from a man aged 18 to 29 in good health. Some clones in this sample may be carry-over from other donors' samples. Sequenced sample: naive CD4+ T cells from PBMCs. Stated subset: CD45RA+ positively selected. In nucleotides, the CDR3 is TGTGCCAGCAGCCTGCCCCCCGGGACAACCCAAGAGACCCAGTACTTC. Translated, it gives CASSLPPGTTQETQYF.